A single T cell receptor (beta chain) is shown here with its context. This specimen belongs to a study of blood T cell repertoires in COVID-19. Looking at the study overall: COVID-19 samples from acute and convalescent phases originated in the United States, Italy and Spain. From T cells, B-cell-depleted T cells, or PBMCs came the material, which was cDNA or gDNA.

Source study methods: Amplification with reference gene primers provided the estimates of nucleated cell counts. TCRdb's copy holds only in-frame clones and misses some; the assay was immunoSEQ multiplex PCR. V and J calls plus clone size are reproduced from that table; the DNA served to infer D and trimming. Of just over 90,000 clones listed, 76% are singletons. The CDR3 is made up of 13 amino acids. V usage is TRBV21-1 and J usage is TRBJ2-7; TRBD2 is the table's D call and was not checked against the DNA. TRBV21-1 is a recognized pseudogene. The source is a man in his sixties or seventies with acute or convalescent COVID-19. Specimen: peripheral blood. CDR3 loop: CASSDSGFYEQYF. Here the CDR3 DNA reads TGTGCCAGCAGCGATAGCGGATTCTACGAGCAGTACTTC.